This T cell receptor beta chain appears in the sequencing data of a study of Ad26.COV2.S vaccination and SARS-CoV-2 variants. The treatment: roughly 20 received Ad26.COV2.S at low or high dose, single or two shots; roughly 5 received placebo; per-sample allocation not given. Samples were taken on day 63 after the first vaccine or placebo injection. The CDR3 has 14 amino acids. Between the trimmed V and J ends, which lost 7 bases and 1 base, there was a span of 13 bases. TCRdb keeps only in-frame clones here, not all; method: immunoSEQ multiplex PCR. The repertoire holds fewer than 900,000 clones, with 70% to 90% as singletons. Notes on this clone: Its antigen is undetermined.

Study results and caveats: Analyses of TCR breadth and depth may have underestimated total T cell responses.

This TCR came from a person aged 18-65 years who received the Ad26.COV2.S COVID-19 vaccine or a placebo. The sequenced sample was peripheral blood, obtained in a trial of Ad26.COV2.S vaccine versus placebo. V is TRBV23-1 and J is TRBJ1-1, with a weak D call TRBD1 (5 bases). TRBV23-1 is filed as an ORF, its function uncertain. For the CDR3, the DNA is TGCGCCAGCAAAAGGACGGGGGAGAACACTGAAGCTTTCTTT. It translates to CASKRTGENTEAFF.